What follows are 15 T cell receptor beta chains derived from one specimen sequenced in a study of CD8 T cells in Susac syndrome. About 0.45 to 1 ug RNA was reverse transcribed with random hexamers. TCRdb reprocessed the immunoSEQ multiplex PCR reads via MiXCR and lists one record per CDR3 protein. The sample contains roughly 200,000 distinct CDR3 sequences, about 95% of which appear only once. Sequencing was performed on CD4+ T cells from PBMCs. These receptors were taken from a human donor with multiple sclerosis.

V gene TRBV6-2 or TRBV6-3 combines with J gene TRBJ1-5; 7 bases map to TRBD1. The ends lost 6 bases at V and 6 bases at J; junction bases unmatched: 14. The CDR3 has 16 residues. Germline V gene lookup returns CDR1 MNHEY and CDR2 SVGEGT. CDR3 DNA: TGTGCCAGCAGAAAAAGGACCCCACAGGGGAGTCAGCCCCAGCATTTT. This codes for CASRKRTPQGSQPQHF.

The chain carries TRBV6-5 and TRBJ1-3; no clear D. CDR3 length: 14 residues. V lost 5 bases, J lost 0 bases, and 8 bases lay in between. Germline V gene lookup returns CDR1 MNHEY and CDR2 SVGAGI. The CDR3 sequence is CASSLQSSGNTIYF. CDR3 bases: TGTGCCAGCAGTCTCCAGAGCTCTGGAAACACCATATATTTT.

V and J are TRBV6-6 and TRBJ2-5; possible D gene TRBD1, 5 bases. Per germline, CDR1 MNHNY and CDR2 SVGAGI (reference sequence). Between the trimmed V and J ends, which lost 0 bases and 2 bases, there was a span of 7 bases. The CDR3 has 14 amino acids. The CDR3 DNA reads TGTGCCAGCAGTTACTCGACAGATCAAGAGACCCAGTACTTC. It translates to CASSYSTDQETQYF.

The chain links TRBV29-1 to TRBJ2-2, with a weak D call TRBD2 (5 bases). From germline, CDR1 is SQVTM and CDR2 ANQGSEA. This CDR3 has 12 residues. As DNA, the CDR3 is TGCAGTTTACGGGAAAGTGACGGGGAGCTGTTTTTT. This gives the protein CSLRESDGELFF.

This clonotype has just one count. The chain uses TRBV12-3 or TRBV12-4 and TRBJ1-3; the D is unclear. This CDR3 has 12 amino acids. Trimming removed 8 bases from V and 0 bases from J, with 5 bases in between. The CDR3 DNA follows: TGTGCCAGCGCGAGCTCTGGAAACACCATATATTTT. Protein product: CASASSGNTIYF.

The chain has TRBV18 and TRBJ2-4; no clear D gene. V was cut by 0 bases and J by 0 bases, with 3 bases left in between. The CDR3 has 14 residues. Germline CDR1 reads KGHSH; CDR2 reads LQKENI. CDR3 in DNA: TGTGCCAGCTCACCACCGGGAGCCAAAAACATTCAGTACTTC. This translates into CASSPPGAKNIQYF.

The chain combines TRBV20-1 with TRBJ1-4; D ambiguous. The germline gives CDR1 DFQATT, CDR2 SNEGSKA (reference sequence). The CDR3 contains 14 residues. Trimming stripped 1 base from V and 2 bases from J, with 8 bases between. Here the CDR3 DNA reads TGCAGTGCTAGAGTCCGGCGGACTAATGAAAAACTGTTTTTT. This encodes CSARVRRTNEKLFF.

V and J are TRBV19 and TRBJ2-7; 8 positions agree with TRBD1. The CDR3 extends over 17 amino acids. CDR1 is LNHDA and CDR2 is SQIVND in the germline V gene (reference sequence). Trimming took 6 bases from V and 6 from J; bases not matched to a gene: 19. Here the CDR3 reads CASSLKNPGTGSGEQYF. CDR3 nucleotide sequence: TGTGCCAGTAGCCTAAAAAACCCAGGGACAGGCTCTGGCGAGCAGTACTTC.

V usage is TRBV30 and J usage is TRBJ1-5; 10 bases agree with TRBD1. From germline, CDR1 is GTSNPN and CDR2 SVGIG (reference sequence). The CDR3 sequence is 15 residues long. V was pared by 2 bases and J by 6 bases, with 7 bases of the junction left unmatched. For the CDR3, the DNA is TGTGCCTGGAGTTCGGGACAGGGGATCTCTCAGCCCCAGCATTTT. It codes for CAWSSGQGISQPQHF. The complete variable domain, with remaining parts taken from reference TRBV30 and TRBJ1-5, reads SQTIHQWPATLVQPVGSPLSLECTVEGTSNPNLYWYRQAAGRGLQLLFYSVGIGQISSEVPQNLSASRPQDRQFILSSKKLLLSDSGFYLCAWSSGQGISQPQHFGDGTRLSIL.

The chain couples TRBV5-6 to TRBJ2-4, with D hard to call. Germline loops: CDR1 SGHDT, CDR2 YYEEEE. The CDR3 spans 12 residues. The V and J ends lost 2 bases and 8 bases respectively, with 8 bases between them. CDR3 sequence (DNA): TGTGCCAGCAGCTTCCTTGAGGACATTCAGTACTTC. Encoded protein: CASSFLEDIQYF.

The chain is built from TRBV9 and TRBJ1-1; the D gene is possibly TRBD1 (6 bases). The CDR3 totals 14 residues. The V and J ends lost 0 bases and 11 bases respectively, with 17 bases between them. In germline, CDR1 is SGDLS, CDR2 YYNGEE. CDR3 nucleotides: TGTGCCAGCAGCGTAGGTTGGGACACGGGACGGGCTTTCTTT. As protein: CASSVGWDTGRAFF.

CDR3 in DNA: TGTGCCAGCAGTGCCCGGGACAGGGGCCGCTGGAACACTGAAGCTTTCTTT. Residues: CASSARDRGRWNTEAFF. The chain has TRBV12-3 or TRBV12-4 and TRBJ1-1, with TRBD1 matching 10 bases. This CDR3 region has 17 residues. V shed 5 bases, J shed 1 base, and the junction held 10 bases outside the gene matches.

The genes are TRBV3-1 and TRBJ1-5, with 7 bases aligning to TRBD1. Germline V lookup: CDR1 LGHDT, CDR2 YNNKEL (reference sequence). With V trimmed by 1 base and J by 7 bases, 10 bases remained unmatched. The CDR3 sequence is 16 residues long. CDR3 nucleotide sequence: TGTGCCAGCAGCCAAGTGGCAGGGGGGGTTGGACAGCCCCAGCATTTT. Translation gives CASSQVAGGVGQPQHF.

The chain joins TRBV9 to TRBJ2-3, with TRBD2 matching 7 bases. V gave up 4 bases and J gave up 2 bases; unmatched junction bases: 10. This CDR3 spans 16 amino acids. The germline gives CDR1 SGDLS, CDR2 YYNGEE. CDR3 in DNA: TGTGCCAGCAGCTCCAAGACTAGCCCCTCCACAGATACGCAGTATTTT. It specifies CASSSKTSPSTDTQYF.

V gene TRBV9 combines with J gene TRBJ2-1, with D possibly matching TRBD2 (7 bases). This CDR3 comprises 17 residues. V was trimmed by 4 bases and J by 9 bases, leaving 26 bases between them. From germline, CDR1 is SGDLS and CDR2 YYNGEE. The CDR3 nucleotides read TGTGCCAGCAGCTTTCGATCTGGGGGGGGCCAGGTCTTTGAGCAGTTCTTC. Its protein product is CASSFRSGGGQVFEQFF.